The rows below give T cell receptor beta chains drawn from one sample of a study of blood T cells in healthy people across ages. TCRdb fed the 5' RACE reads into MiXCR, producing one record per CDR3 protein. The sample lists about 700,000 distinct CDR3 sequences; approximately 29% were seen once. Specimen: blood. The receptors shown here come from a woman aged 80 or over in good health. Both conserved end residues are part of each CDR3. A D gene is named only where the DNA matches it firmly. The listing skips clone size in some rows; elsewhere it reads once, few, many or a size class.

v_call: TRBV5-1
d_call: NA
clone_size: many
j_call: TRBJ2-7
cdr3_aa: CASSLGGESPHEQYF
cdr3_nt: TGCGCCAGCAGCTTGGGGGGGGAGTCCCCCCACGAGCAGTACTTC

v_call: TRBV5-5
d_call: NA
clone_size: many
j_call: TRBJ1-1
cdr3_aa: CASSLVITEAFF
cdr3_nt: TGTGCCAGCAGCTTAGTGATAACTGAAGCTTTCTTT

v_call: TRBV11-2
d_call: NA
clone_size: many
j_call: TRBJ1-1
cdr3_aa: CASSFRVVPEAFF
cdr3_nt: TGTGCCAGCAGCTTTCGGGTGGTACCTGAAGCTTTCTTT

v_call: TRBV29-1
d_call: NA
clone_size: many
j_call: TRBJ2-1
cdr3_aa: CAATDTYNEQFF
cdr3_nt: TGCGCTGCAACAGATACCTACAATGAGCAGTTCTTC

v_call: TRBV25-1
d_call: NA
clone_size: many
j_call: TRBJ2-1
cdr3_aa: CASSRMNEQFF
cdr3_nt: TGTGCCAGCAGTAGGATGAATGAGCAGTTCTTC

v_call: TRBV20-1
d_call: TRBD1
clone_size: many
j_call: TRBJ2-4
cdr3_aa: CSARSLGQGGKNIQYF
cdr3_nt: TGCAGTGCTAGATCCCTGGGACAGGGGGGCAAAAACATTCAGTACTTC

v_call: TRBV5-1
d_call: NA
clone_size: once
j_call: TRBJ2-5
cdr3_aa: CASSKDTPETQYF
cdr3_nt: TGCGCCAGCAGCAAAGACACGCCAGAGACCCAGTACTTC

v_call: TRBV6-2/TRBV6-3
d_call: NA
clone_size: few
j_call: TRBJ1-1
cdr3_aa: CASSFYIGRRNTEAFF
cdr3_nt: TGTGCCAGCAGTTTTTACATCGGTAGGCGGAACACTGAAGCTTTCTTT

v_call: TRBV10-3
d_call: NA
clone_size: NA
j_call: TRBJ2-2
cdr3_aa: CAISESGRADTGELFF
cdr3_nt: TGTGCCATCAGTGAGTCGGGCAGGGCGGACACCGGGGAGCTGTTTTTT

v_call: TRBV9
d_call: NA
clone_size: many
j_call: TRBJ2-3
cdr3_aa: CASSVTLADTQYF
cdr3_nt: TGTGCCAGCAGCGTAACCTTAGCAGATACGCAGTATTTT

v_call: TRBV6-6
d_call: NA
clone_size: NA
j_call: TRBJ1-2
cdr3_aa: CASIPGLGENYGYTF
cdr3_nt: TGTGCCAGCATCCCCGGGTTAGGAGAAAACTATGGCTACACCTTC

v_call: TRBV7-2
d_call: TRBD2
clone_size: many
j_call: TRBJ2-1
cdr3_aa: CADRRAGGGNEQFF
cdr3_nt: TGTGCCGATCGGCGCGCGGGGGGAGGCAATGAGCAGTTCTTC

v_call: TRBV15
d_call: NA
clone_size: many
j_call: TRBJ2-7
cdr3_aa: CATSRGGGRSYEQYF
cdr3_nt: TGTGCCACCAGCAGAGGTGGGGGGCGCTCCTACGAGCAGTACTTC

v_call: TRBV20-1
d_call: NA
clone_size: many
j_call: TRBJ1-2
cdr3_aa: CSATTSSRRTPYGYTF
cdr3_nt: TGCAGTGCAACCACTTCATCCAGGCGAACACCCTATGGCTACACCTTC

v_call: TRBV7-9
d_call: NA
clone_size: NA
j_call: TRBJ2-1
cdr3_aa: CASRALAGYDEQFF
cdr3_nt: TGTGCCAGCAGGGCACTGGCAGGGTATGATGAGCAGTTCTTC

v_call: TRBV15
d_call: TRBD2
clone_size: once
j_call: TRBJ2-1
cdr3_aa: CATAGGRGQETRFF
cdr3_nt: TGTGCCACCGCGGGGGGGCGGGGGCAAGAGACCCGGTTCTTC

v_call: TRBV20-1
d_call: TRBD2
clone_size: many
j_call: TRBJ2-1
cdr3_aa: CSARGFLAGTANEQFF
cdr3_nt: TGCAGTGCTAGAGGATTCCTAGCGGGGACGGCCAATGAGCAGTTCTTC

v_call: TRBV3-1
d_call: TRBD2
clone_size: many
j_call: TRBJ2-3
cdr3_aa: CASSRASGGSTDTQYF
cdr3_nt: TGTGCCAGCAGCCGGGCCTCGGGGGGATCCACAGATACGCAGTATTTT

v_call: TRBV20-1
d_call: NA
clone_size: NA
j_call: TRBJ2-5
cdr3_aa: CSAREAGGGGETQYF
cdr3_nt: TGCAGTGCTAGAGAGGCCGGAGGTGGTGGCGAGACCCAGTACTTC

v_call: TRBV30
d_call: NA
clone_size: NA
j_call: TRBJ2-2
cdr3_aa: CAWRWGRGELFF
cdr3_nt: TGTGCCTGGAGGTGGGGAAGAGGGGAGCTGTTTTTT

v_call: TRBV2
d_call: TRBD1
clone_size: few
j_call: TRBJ1-1
cdr3_aa: CASSDSTHRGTEAFF
cdr3_nt: TGTGCCAGCAGTGACTCAACCCACAGGGGCACTGAAGCTTTCTTT

v_call: TRBV20-1
d_call: NA
clone_size: many
j_call: TRBJ1-6
cdr3_aa: CSARGVTGGNSPLHF
cdr3_nt: TGCAGTGCAAGGGGGGTCACAGGCGGGAATTCACCCCTCCACTTT

v_call: TRBV11-2
d_call: TRBD1
clone_size: many
j_call: TRBJ2-7
cdr3_aa: CASSLVAGGGLEQYF
cdr3_nt: TGTGCCAGCAGCTTAGTGGCAGGGGGCGGACTCGAGCAGTACTTC

v_call: TRBV20-1
d_call: TRBD2
clone_size: many
j_call: TRBJ2-5
cdr3_aa: CSATSGGAKETQYF
cdr3_nt: TGCAGTGCTACTAGCGGGGGGGCCAAGGAGACCCAGTACTTC

v_call: TRBV7-2
d_call: TRBD2
clone_size: NA
j_call: TRBJ2-3
cdr3_aa: CASTAASGASTDTQYF
cdr3_nt: TGTGCCAGCACCGCCGCTAGCGGGGCTAGCACAGATACGCAGTATTTT

v_call: TRBV9
d_call: NA
clone_size: few
j_call: TRBJ2-1
cdr3_aa: CASSVALGEPYNEQFF
cdr3_nt: TGTGCCAGCAGCGTAGCATTGGGGGAGCCCTACAATGAGCAGTTCTTC

v_call: TRBV18
d_call: NA
clone_size: few
j_call: TRBJ2-7
cdr3_aa: CASSPRAIYEQYF
cdr3_nt: TGTGCCAGCTCACCACGGGCTATCTACGAGCAGTACTTC

v_call: TRBV7-3
d_call: TRBD2
clone_size: few
j_call: TRBJ2-3
cdr3_aa: CASSLNGEATSASTDTQYF
cdr3_nt: TGTGCCAGCAGCTTAAATGGGGAGGCTACTAGCGCTAGCACAGATACGCAGTATTTT

v_call: TRBV20-1
d_call: NA
clone_size: NA
j_call: TRBJ2-1
cdr3_aa: CSAAPGPNEQFF
cdr3_nt: TGCAGTGCTGCACCGGGACCAAATGAGCAGTTCTTC

v_call: TRBV28
d_call: TRBD1
clone_size: NA
j_call: TRBJ1-2
cdr3_aa: CASRPFSGGLSYGYTF
cdr3_nt: TGTGCCAGCAGACCATTTTCAGGGGGGCTCAGCTATGGCTACACCTTC

v_call: TRBV5-1
d_call: NA
clone_size: NA
j_call: TRBJ1-1
cdr3_aa: CASSLGLSSGHLNTEAFF
cdr3_nt: TGCGCCAGCAGCTTGGGCCTTTCATCGGGACACTTGAACACTGAAGCTTTCTTT

v_call: TRBV4-1
d_call: TRBD2
clone_size: many
j_call: TRBJ2-7
cdr3_aa: CASSQITSGGYEQYF
cdr3_nt: TGCGCCAGCAGTCAAATTACTAGCGGGGGGTACGAGCAGTACTTC

v_call: TRBV30
d_call: TRBD2
clone_size: NA
j_call: TRBJ2-3
cdr3_aa: CASGGLAGVSDTQYF
cdr3_nt: TGTGCCTCGGGGGGGCTAGCGGGGGTTTCAGATACGCAGTATTTT

v_call: TRBV5-1
d_call: NA
clone_size: NA
j_call: TRBJ2-7
cdr3_aa: CASSPTNGVEQYF
cdr3_nt: TGCGCCAGCAGTCCTACTAACGGGGTCGAGCAGTACTTC

v_call: TRBV6-5
d_call: TRBD1
clone_size: few
j_call: TRBJ1-1
cdr3_aa: CASSSPNRGSLRNTEAFF
cdr3_nt: TGTGCCAGCAGTTCCCCGAACAGGGGGTCCCTTAGAAACACTGAAGCTTTCTTT

v_call: TRBV18
d_call: TRBD1
clone_size: few
j_call: TRBJ2-4
cdr3_aa: CASSPGTGRGAKNIQYF
cdr3_nt: TGTGCCAGCTCGCCAGGGACAGGGAGGGGCGCCAAAAACATTCAGTACTTC

v_call: TRBV11-3
d_call: TRBD2
clone_size: NA
j_call: TRBJ2-7
cdr3_aa: CASSSVLSGGSYNEQYF
cdr3_nt: TGTGCCAGCAGCTCAGTCCTTAGCGGGGGATCTTACAATGAGCAGTACTTC

v_call: TRBV15
d_call: NA
clone_size: few
j_call: TRBJ1-5
cdr3_aa: CATSRDFLSNQPQHF
cdr3_nt: TGTGCCACCAGCAGGGACTTTCTTAGCAATCAGCCCCAGCATTTT

v_call: TRBV20-1
d_call: NA
clone_size: NA
j_call: TRBJ1-1
cdr3_aa: CSARGAVRTEAFF
cdr3_nt: TGCAGTGCTAGAGGGGCGGTGAGGACTGAAGCTTTCTTT